This T cell receptor (beta chain) was observed in a study of blood T cell repertoires in COVID-19. Assay used: immunoSEQ multiplex PCR; TCRdb lists only in-frame clones, some missing. Among some 200,000 clones listed, under 90% were seen once. This clone was counted once. Germline V lookup: CDR1 SQVTM, CDR2 ANQGSEA. Trimming at V came to 6 bases and at J to 7 bases, leaving 8 bases not matched to a gene. The CDR3 has 13 amino acids. This clonotype was obtained from a woman in her fifties or sixties who had recovered from COVID-19. The specimen was peripheral blood. V usage is TRBV29-1 and J usage is TRBJ2-1, with TRBD2 matching 8 bases. The CDR3 loop is CSVVAGHWNEQFF. Written as DNA, the CDR3 is TGCAGCGTGGTAGCGGGACATTGGAATGAGCAGTTCTTC.